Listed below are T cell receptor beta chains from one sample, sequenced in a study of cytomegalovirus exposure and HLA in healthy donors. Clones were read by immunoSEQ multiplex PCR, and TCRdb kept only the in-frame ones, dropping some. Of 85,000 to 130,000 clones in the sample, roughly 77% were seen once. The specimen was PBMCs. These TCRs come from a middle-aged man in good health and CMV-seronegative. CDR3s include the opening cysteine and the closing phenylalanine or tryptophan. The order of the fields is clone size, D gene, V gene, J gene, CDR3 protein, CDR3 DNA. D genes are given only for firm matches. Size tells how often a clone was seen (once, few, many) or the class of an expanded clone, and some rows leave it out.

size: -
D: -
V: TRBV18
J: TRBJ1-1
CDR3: CASSHDRVNTEAFF
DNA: TGTGCCAGCTCACACGACAGAGTGAACACTGAAGCTTTCTTT

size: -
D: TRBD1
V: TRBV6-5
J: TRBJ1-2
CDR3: CASRRGTGGGYTF
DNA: TGTGCCAGCAGGCGCGGGACAGGGGGAGGCTACACCTTC

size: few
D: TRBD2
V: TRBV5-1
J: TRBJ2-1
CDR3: CASSVPGLAGVNEQFF
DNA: TGCGCCAGCAGCGTACCGGGACTAGCGGGGGTGAATGAGCAGTTCTTC

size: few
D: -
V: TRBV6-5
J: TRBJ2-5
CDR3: CASSYSWGGETQYF
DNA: TGTGCCAGCAGTTACTCGTGGGGAGGAGAGACCCAGTACTTC

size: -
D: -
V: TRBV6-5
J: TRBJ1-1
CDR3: CASSPMNTEAFF
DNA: TGTGCCAGCAGTCCTATGAACACTGAAGCTTTCTTT

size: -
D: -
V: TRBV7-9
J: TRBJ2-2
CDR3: CASSLVTGISGELFF
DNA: TGTGCCAGCAGCTTAGTAACGGGGATATCCGGGGAGCTGTTTTTT

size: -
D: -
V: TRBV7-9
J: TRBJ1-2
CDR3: CASSVTSGYTF
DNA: TGTGCCAGCAGCGTCACCAGTGGCTACACCTTC

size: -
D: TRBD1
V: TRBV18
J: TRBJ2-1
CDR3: CASSPEKGDRANEQFF
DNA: TGTGCCAGCTCACCAGAGAAGGGGGACAGGGCGAATGAGCAGTTCTTC

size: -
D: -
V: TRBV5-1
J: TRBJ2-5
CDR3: CASGQLGETQYF
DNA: TGCGCCAGCGGACAGCTGGGGGAGACCCAGTACTTC

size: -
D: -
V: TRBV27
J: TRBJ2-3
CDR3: CASSFGLSTDTQYF
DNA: TGTGCCAGCAGTTTTGGCCTGAGCACAGATACGCAGTATTTT

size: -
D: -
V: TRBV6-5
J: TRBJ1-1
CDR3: CASSYDRQRNTEAFF
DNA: TGTGCCAGCAGTTACGATAGACAGAGGAACACTGAAGCCTTCTTT

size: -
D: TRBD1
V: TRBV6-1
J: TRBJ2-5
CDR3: CASSASGTGVLETQYF
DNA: TGTGCCAGCAGTGCATCCGGGACAGGGGTATTAGAGACCCAGTACTTC

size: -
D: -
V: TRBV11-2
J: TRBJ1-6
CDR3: CASRPGARADNSPLHF
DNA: TGTGCCAGCAGACCGGGCGCCAGGGCGGATAATTCACCCCTCCACTTT

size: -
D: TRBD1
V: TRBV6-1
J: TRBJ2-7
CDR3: CASSQGDGRYEQYF
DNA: TGTGCCAGCAGTCAGGGGGACGGGCGATACGAGCAGTACTTC

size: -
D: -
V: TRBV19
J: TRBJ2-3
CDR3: CASSIGLTADTQYF
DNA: TGTGCCAGTAGTATAGGACTAACGGCAGATACGCAGTATTTT

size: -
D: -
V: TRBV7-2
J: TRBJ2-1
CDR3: CASSLRVSSYNEQFF
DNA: TGTGCCAGCAGCTTACGGGTGAGCTCCTACAATGAGCAGTTCTTC

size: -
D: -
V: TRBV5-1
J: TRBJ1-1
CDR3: CASSLGEGRMNTEAFF
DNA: TGCGCCAGCAGCTTGGGAGAGGGTAGGATGAACACTGAAGCTTTCTTT

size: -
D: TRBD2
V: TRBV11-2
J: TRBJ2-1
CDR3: CASSWSTSGGLAEQFF
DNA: TGTGCCAGCAGCTGGTCTACTAGCGGGGGGTTGGCTGAGCAGTTCTTC

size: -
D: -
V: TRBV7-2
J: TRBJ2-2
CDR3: CASSLLGSTGELFF
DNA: TGTGCCAGCAGCTTATTGGGGAGCACCGGGGAGCTGTTTTTT

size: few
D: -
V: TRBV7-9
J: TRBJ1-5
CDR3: CSSSPGGFGQPQHF
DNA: TGTTCCAGCAGCCCCGGGGGGTTTGGACAGCCCCAGCATTTT

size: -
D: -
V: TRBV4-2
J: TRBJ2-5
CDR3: CASSQGGAQETQYF
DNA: TGTGCCAGCAGCCAAGGCGGGGCCCAAGAGACCCAGTACTTC

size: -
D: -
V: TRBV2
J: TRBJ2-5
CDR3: CASRRGEQETQYF
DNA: TGTGCCAGCAGGAGAGGCGAGCAAGAGACCCAGTACTTC

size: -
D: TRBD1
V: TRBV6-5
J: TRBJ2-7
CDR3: CASIRMGQGYYEQYF
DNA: TGTGCCAGCATTCGTATGGGACAGGGGTACTACGAGCAGTACTTC

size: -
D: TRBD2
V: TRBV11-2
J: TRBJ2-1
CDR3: CASSPVAGGTYNEQFF
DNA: TGTGCCAGTAGCCCAGTAGCGGGGGGGACCTACAATGAGCAGTTCTTC

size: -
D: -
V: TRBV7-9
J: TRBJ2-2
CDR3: CASRVAGELFF
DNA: TGTGCCAGCAGGGTAGCCGGGGAGCTGTTTTTT

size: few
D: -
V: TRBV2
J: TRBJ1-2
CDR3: CASRADSPNYGYTF
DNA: TGTGCCAGCAGGGCGGACAGCCCTAACTATGGCTACACCTTC

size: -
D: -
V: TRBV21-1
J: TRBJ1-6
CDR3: CASSLHLQGLVSPLHF
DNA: TGTGCCAGCAGCCTGCACCTACAGGGATTGGTATCACCCCTCCACTTT

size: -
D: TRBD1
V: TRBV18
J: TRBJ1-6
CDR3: CASSPRGPLGNSPLHF
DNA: TGTGCCAGCTCACCAAGGGGGCCTCTAGGAAATTCACCCCTCCACTTT

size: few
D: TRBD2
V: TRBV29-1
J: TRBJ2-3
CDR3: CSVEKVAGGGADTQYF
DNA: TGCAGCGTTGAAAAGGTAGCGGGGGGTGGTGCAGATACGCAGTATTTT

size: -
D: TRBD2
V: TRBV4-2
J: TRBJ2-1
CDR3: CASSQAVSGGPTSYNEQFF
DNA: TGTGCCAGCAGCCAGGCTGTTAGCGGGGGCCCTACCTCCTACAATGAGCAGTTCTTC

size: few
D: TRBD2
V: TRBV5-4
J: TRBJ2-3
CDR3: CASRGTSGGRDTQYF
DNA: TGTGCCAGCAGGGGGACTAGCGGGGGGCGGGATACGCAGTATTTT

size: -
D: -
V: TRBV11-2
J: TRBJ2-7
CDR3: CASSSGKSSYEQYF
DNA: TGTGCCAGCAGCTCAGGGAAAAGCTCCTACGAGCAGTACTTC

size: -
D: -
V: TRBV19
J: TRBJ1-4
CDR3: CASRARGSANEKLFF
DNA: TGTGCCAGTAGGGCCCGGGGGAGTGCTAATGAAAAACTGTTTTTT